This record looks at one T cell receptor (beta chain) sequence and its context. Its antigen is not identified. At the DNA level, this CDR3 is encoded by other sequences in the same sample as well. This CDR3 comprises 13 residues. V dropped 5 bases and J dropped 4 bases, with 11 bases sitting between them. CDR1 and CDR2 (germline): MGHDK, SYGVNS. This entry is derived from a study of beta chain features in type 1 diabetes. Findings and limits, study-wide: For Type 1 diabetes patients, all four CD4+ subsets carried TCRB CDR3s that were moderately but significantly shorter.

Sequenced material consisted of expressed TCRB transcripts (all of the isolated RNA was reverse transcribed). The assay was immunoSEQ multiplex PCR, and TCRdb's table has in-frame clones only and misses some. The profile shows some 660,000 clones, about an eighth of them singletons. Sequencing was carried out using naive CD4+ T cells from blood. The TCR comes from a man younger than 35 with type 1 diabetes. The chain uses TRBV25-1 and TRBJ1-2, with a weak D call TRBD1 (6 bases). DNA of the CDR3: TGTGCCAGCAGTCCACAGGGCGCCTATGGCTACACCTTC. Translation: CASSPQGAYGYTF.